The rows below give T cell receptor beta chains drawn from one sample of a study of T cells in Graves' hyperthyroidism and ophthalmopathy. TCRdb itself ran the multiplex PCR reads through MiXCR, one entry per CDR3 protein. The sample contains a few hundred thousand distinct CDR3 sequences, about 15% of which appear only once. Sample: blood. The receptors stem from a woman aged 25 to 45 with Graves' hyperthyroidism. CDR3s include the opening cysteine and the closing phenylalanine or tryptophan. D genes are given only for firm matches. Clone sizes are given selectively: once, few, many, or a class where the clone is expanded.

clone size,V gene,J gene,D gene,CDR3 protein,CDR3 DNA
few,TRBV6-5,TRBJ1-6,-,CASSYGAGAGGSPLHF,TGTGCCAGCAGTTACGGCGCGGGGGCCGGGGGTTCACCCCTCCACTTT
many,TRBV2,TRBJ2-7,TRBD1,CASTDYDRGLDEQYF,TGTGCCAGCACGGACTATGACAGGGGTCTGGACGAGCAGTACTTC
few,TRBV24-1,TRBJ2-7,-,CATTFRESNEQYF,TGTGCCACCACCTTTCGGGAGTCCAACGAGCAGTACTTC
many,TRBV2,TRBJ2-2,-,CASSESVSGELFF,TGTGCCAGCAGTGAAAGCGTCTCCGGGGAGCTGTTTTTT
many,TRBV20-1,TRBJ2-7,TRBD2,CSARDSGRPGEQYF,TGCAGTGCTAGAGATAGCGGGAGGCCGGGTGAGCAGTACTTC
few,TRBV20-1,TRBJ2-1,TRBD2,CSAYPGGYNEQFF,TGCAGTGCCTACCCGGGGGGCTACAATGAGCAGTTCTTC
many,TRBV3-1,TRBJ2-7,-,CASSRSGVEYEQYF,TGTGCCAGCAGCCGCTCAGGGGTGGAGTACGAGCAGTACTTC
many,TRBV30,TRBJ2-1,TRBD2,CAWSPGLDNEQFF,TGTGCCTGGAGTCCCGGACTAGACAATGAGCAGTTCTTC
few,TRBV10-3,TRBJ2-7,-,CAIFSQGEQYF,TGTGCCATTTTTTCCCAGGGTGAGCAGTACTTC
many,TRBV20-1,TRBJ2-1,-,CSARVGESSYNEQFF,TGCAGTGCTAGAGTCGGGGAAAGCTCCTACAATGAGCAGTTCTTC
-,TRBV30,TRBJ1-6,TRBD1,CAWTHRGLKSPLHF,TGTGCCTGGACCCACAGGGGGCTGAAATCACCCCTCCACTTT
many,TRBV27,TRBJ2-2,-,CASRQGWFAGELFF,TGTGCCAGCAGGCAGGGTTGGTTCGCCGGGGAGCTGTTTTTT
-,TRBV5-1,TRBJ2-7,TRBD2,CASSPLAGVEYEQYF,TGCGCCAGCAGCCCCCTAGCGGGAGTGGAATACGAGCAGTACTTC
-,TRBV7-9,TRBJ1-6,TRBD1,CASSARDRANSPLHF,TGTGCCAGCAGCGCCCGGGACAGGGCAAATTCACCCCTCCACTTT
-,TRBV19,TRBJ2-3,TRBD2,CASSPFWASGRVSDTQYF,TGTGCCAGTAGTCCATTTTGGGCTAGCGGGAGGGTTTCAGATACGCAGTATTTT
many,TRBV3-1,TRBJ2-7,TRBD2,CASSLRLAGYEQYF,TGTGCCAGCAGCCTAAGACTAGCGGGGTACGAGCAGTACTTC
many,TRBV20-1,TRBJ1-5,-,CSASSGLENQPQHF,TGCAGTGCTAGTTCAGGCTTAGAAAATCAGCCCCAGCATTTT
-,TRBV30,TRBJ2-3,-,CAGIPPRTDTQYF,TGTGCCGGGATCCCCCCACGCACAGATACGCAGTATTTT
many,TRBV10-3,TRBJ2-5,-,CAISEVQETQYF,TGTGCCATCAGTGAGGTTCAAGAGACCCAGTACTTC
many,TRBV11-2,TRBJ2-7,TRBD1,CASSRTGTGLEQYF,TGTGCCAGCAGCCGGACCGGGACAGGGTTAGAGCAGTACTTC
few,TRBV12-3/TRBV12-4,TRBJ2-4,TRBD2,CASSGLAGGLMLAKNIQYF,TGTGCCAGCAGTGGTCTAGCGGGAGGTTTAATGCTAGCCAAAAACATTCAGTACTTC
-,TRBV27,TRBJ2-7,-,CASSWRAGETGEQYF,TGTGCCAGCAGTTGGAGAGCAGGGGAAACGGGCGAGCAGTACTTC
many,TRBV27,TRBJ1-1,TRBD1,CASTGGLRTEAFF,TGTGCCAGCACAGGGGGTCTGAGGACTGAAGCTTTCTTT
-,TRBV9,TRBJ2-1,TRBD2,CASSESLAGPYNEQFF,TGTGCCAGCAGCGAAAGTCTAGCGGGACCCTACAATGAGCAGTTCTTC
-,TRBV5-6,TRBJ1-6,TRBD1,CASSVQGVNSPLHF,TGTGCCAGCAGCGTACAGGGGGTTAATTCACCCCTCCACTTT
few,TRBV19,TRBJ2-1,TRBD2,CASSGLAGLGLRYNEQFF,TGTGCCAGTAGCGGACTAGCGGGTCTGGGGCTACGGTACAATGAGCAGTTCTTC
many,TRBV28,TRBJ1-5,-,CASSEGSGQPQHF,TGTGCCAGCAGTGAAGGGTCAGGTCAGCCCCAGCATTTT
-,TRBV7-9,TRBJ2-3,-,CASSGQDTQYF,TGTGCCAGCAGCGGGCAAGATACGCAGTATTTT
many,TRBV7-6,TRBJ2-7,TRBD1,CASSLYPQPTGIYEQYF,TGTGCCAGCAGCTTATACCCACAGCCGACAGGGATTTACGAGCAGTACTTC
-,TRBV27,TRBJ1-6,TRBD1,CASSKQTGGISPLHF,TGTGCCAGCAGTAAACAGACAGGGGGGATTTCACCCCTCCACTTT
many,TRBV6-6,TRBJ2-7,-,CASSYIQAATYEQYF,TGTGCCAGCAGTTACATCCAGGCGGCTACCTACGAGCAGTACTTC
few,TRBV2,TRBJ2-4,TRBD1,CANRQGAGIQYF,TGTGCCAACCGACAGGGTGCGGGCATTCAGTACTTC
-,TRBV6-2/TRBV6-3,TRBJ2-1,-,CASSGAGQEFF,TGTGCCAGTAGCGGAGCGGGACAGGAGTTCTTC
many,TRBV28,TRBJ2-5,TRBD2,CAYGGLAGGEETQYF,TGTGCCTACGGGGGACTAGCGGGAGGGGAAGAGACCCAGTACTTC
many,TRBV4-1,TRBJ1-1,-,CASSRPGSIAFF,TGCGCCAGCAGCCGGCCAGGGAGTATAGCTTTCTTT
-,TRBV20-1,TRBJ1-4,-,CSAGDLGTAFEKLFF,TGCAGTGCTGGAGATCTCGGGACGGCATTCGAAAAACTGTTTTTT
few,TRBV10-3,TRBJ2-3,-,CAISDRTLTDTQYF,TGTGCCATCAGTGACCGGACCCTCACAGATACGCAGTATTTT